This note documents a single T cell receptor beta chain sequence. Antigen specificity is unknown. The data originate from a study of OX40 agonist ivuxolimab in advanced cancers. Study-wide background: Three patients, one with hepatocellular carcinoma and two with cutaneous melanoma, achieved partial responses.

Germline CDR1 reads MGHRA; CDR2 reads YSYEKL. This CDR3 comprises 18 residues. V dropped 1 base and J dropped 8; count of bases not matched to a gene: 12. Study-wide results and limits: The investigators did not determine what antigen specificity the expanded peripheral T cells had. Fewer expanded clones were found on average in CD4+ than in CD8+ T cells.

Sequencing used immunoSEQ multiplex PCR; TCRdb keeps in-frame clones, though not all of them. This table holds more than 55,000 clones, around 83% found once. The sequence was collected from an adult with an advanced solid tumor such as melanoma, head and neck, liver or kidney cancer. V and J are TRBV4-1 and TRBJ1-5; 12 positions match TRBD1. Sequenced material: CD4+ or CD8+ T cells sorted from blood, taken in a trial of the OX40 agonist ivuxolimab. CDR3 protein: CASSQGVPGQGAGKPQHF. The CDR3 DNA follows: TGCGCCAGCAGCCAAGGAGTGCCGGGACAGGGGGCGGGAAAGCCCCAGCATTTT.